This TCR beta chain was sequenced during a study of T-cell memory formation after mild COVID-19. Regarding the study as a whole: Cross-reactive memory apparently joined, as some responding clones appeared in pre-infection memory.

The CDR3 runs 16 residues. V was pared by 4 bases and J by 3 bases, with 8 bases of the junction left unmatched. Germline V CDR1 and CDR2: SGHNT, YYREEE (reference sequence). Researchers used 5'RACE with constant-segment primers to make TCR alpha and TCR beta cDNA libraries that carry sample barcodes and UMIs. Each CDR3 protein gets one entry after TCRdb re-called the 5' RACE reads with MiXCR. The sample holds 380,000 or so distinct CDR3 sequences, roughly 13% seen once. At least ten counts were recorded for this clonotype. Its matching antigen is unknown. The chain combines TRBV5-4 with TRBJ1-2; 11 bases line up with TRBD1. The material sequenced was PBMCs or a T cell subset sorted from them (not recorded which). This TCR came from a young man who had mild COVID-19 (a few samples of this study predate the infection). Cell type and time point are not known. The CDR3 nucleotides read TGTGCCAGCAGCCCGGGGACAGGGGGTTTGGACTATGGCTACACCTTC. It specifies CASSPGTGGLDYGYTF.